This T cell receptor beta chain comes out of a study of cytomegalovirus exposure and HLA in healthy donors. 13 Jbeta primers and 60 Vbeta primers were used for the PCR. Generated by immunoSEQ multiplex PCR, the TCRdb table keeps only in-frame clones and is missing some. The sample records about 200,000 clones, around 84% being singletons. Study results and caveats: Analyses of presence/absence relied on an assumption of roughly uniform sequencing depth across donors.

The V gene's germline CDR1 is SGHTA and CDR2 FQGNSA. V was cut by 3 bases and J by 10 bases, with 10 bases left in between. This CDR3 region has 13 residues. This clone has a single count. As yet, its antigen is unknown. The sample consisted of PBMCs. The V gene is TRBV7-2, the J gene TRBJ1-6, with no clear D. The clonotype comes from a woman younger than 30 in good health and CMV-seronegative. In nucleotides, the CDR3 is TGTGCCAGCAGCTTTGACATTACCTCACCCCTCCACTTT. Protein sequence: CASSFDITSPLHF.